Reported below is one TCR beta chain. Its antigen is not known. Only in-frame clones appear in the TCRdb table, and some are missing; sequencing was by immunoSEQ multiplex PCR. The data contain some 2,100,000 clones, approximately 94% of them singletons. These data originate in a study of shared clonotypes between healthy human individuals. General observations from the study: Researchers found naive subsets generally carried larger estimated richness than memory subsets. The sharing of 4.5% to 5.5% of naive CD4 clonotypes was seen across a handful of donors.

The V segment lost 7 bases and the J segment 7 bases; nucleotides outside the gene matches: 4. CDR1 is MNHEY and CDR2 is SVGAGI in the germline V gene. CDR3 size: 13 residues. The specimen was naive CD4+ T cells sorted from blood. Noted subset: CD45RA+ positively selected. The receptor was isolated from a man aged 18 to 29 in good health. The chain is built from TRBV6-5 and TRBJ2-2; 9 bases fit TRBD1. CDR3 DNA sequence: TGTGCCAGCAAGGGACAGGGTGTCGGGGAGCTGTTTTTT. This gives the protein CASKGQGVGELFF.